This T cell receptor (beta chain) originates from a study of blood T cell repertoires in COVID-19. Study-wide background: There were acute and convalescent COVID-19 samples, and they came from the United States, Italy and Spain. The analysed material was cDNA or gDNA that came from T cells, B-cell-depleted T cells, or PBMCs.

Authors' methods: Counts of nucleated cells, estimated from reference gene primer amplification, were obtained. Using immunoSEQ multiplex PCR, the repertoire was profiled, and TCRdb retains in-frame clones only, with some absent. The V and J calls and clone size come from that table; D and trimming were worked out from the DNA. The data hold some 100,000 clones, with 82% observed a single time. V was cut by 8 bases and J by 4 bases, with 6 bases left in between. The germline CDR1 and CDR2 sequences are MDHEN and SYDVKM. This CDR3 contains 11 residues. Source material: peripheral blood. This clonotype originated in a man aged 50 to 59 with active or convalescent COVID-19. The chain recombines TRBV28 with TRBJ2-1, with D maybe TRBD1 (6 bases). CDR3 sequence: CASGQYNEQFF. The CDR3, as DNA: TGTGCCAGCGGACAGTACAATGAGCAGTTCTTC.